This TCR beta chain was sequenced during a study of T cells in localized non-small cell lung cancer. Notes on the study in general: A median of 57 of the top 100 tumor clones appeared in adjacent lung, which was paired and uninvolved. Longer overall survival associated with higher blood T cell density; shorter survival with higher adjacent-lung clonality.

Worth noting for this clone: Its antigen is unidentified.

V gave up 5 bases and J gave up 10 bases; unmatched junction bases: 6. The CDR3 is made up of 13 amino acids. Looked up from germline, CDR1 is SEHNR and CDR2 is FQNEAQ (reference sequence). The data were produced by immunoSEQ multiplex PCR, yet TCRdb's version contains in-frame clones alone and is incomplete. The data hold about 15,000 clones, with approximately 85% observed a single time. The clonotype originates from a female donor over 55 with stage I squamous cell lung carcinoma. The source material was peripheral blood, sampled before any cancer treatment. The J gene is TRBJ2-1, the V gene TRBV7-9, with 9 nucleotides matching TRBD1. In nucleotides, the CDR3 is TGTGCCAGCAGCCGAGACAGGGGGGACGAGCAGTTCTTC. Amino acid sequence: CASSRDRGDEQFF.